This is a list of T cell receptor beta chains from one sample in a study of T cell responses to AZD1222 COVID-19 vaccine. Using immunoSEQ multiplex PCR, the repertoire was profiled, and TCRdb retains in-frame clones only, with some absent. The data hold 95,000 to 100,000 clones, with approximately 84% observed a single time. This material consisted of peripheral blood, taken 28 days after the second AZD1222 dose. The receptor set was obtained from an adult who received the AZD1222 COVID-19 vaccine. Each CDR3 is given with its conserved first and last residue. A D gene is named only where the DNA matches it firmly. The size entry is marked missing in some rows and otherwise reads once, few, many or a size class.

>TRBV3-1/TRBV3-2|TRBD2|TRBJ2-7|16|NA
TGTGCCAGCAGCCACTTAGGGACTAGCAACCACTACGAGCAGTACTTC
CASSHLGTSNHYEQYF
>TRBV19|NA|TRBJ1-1|15|NA
TGTGCCAGTAGCACCAATTGGGCGGGAGACACTGAAGCTTTCTTT
CASSTNWAGDTEAFF
>TRBV18|NA|TRBJ2-7|14|NA
TGTGCCAGCTCACCACGGGACTGGGGCTACGAGCAGTACTTC
CASSPRDWGYEQYF
>TRBV28|TRBD1|TRBJ2-7|14|NA
TGTGCCAGCAGTTTTCGTCGACAGGGGGGCGAGCAGTACTTC
CASSFRRQGGEQYF
>TRBV7-3|NA|TRBJ2-5|14|NA
TGTGCCAGCAGCTTAATGGGGCAGCAAGAGACCCAGTACTTC
CASSLMGQQETQYF
>TRBV2|NA|TRBJ1-6|12|NA
TGTGCCACTACAAGGGTGGAATCACCCCTCCACTTT
CATTRVESPLHF
>TRBV5-1|NA|TRBJ2-2|14|NA
TGCGCCAGCAGCACAAGGGGAGCGGCAGGGGAGCTGTTTTTT
CASSTRGAAGELFF
>TRBV18|TRBD2|TRBJ2-1|18|NA
TGTGCCAGCTCACCCGGGGTAGATGCGGGAGCCCCTAAGGGTGAGCAGTTCTTC
CASSPGVDAGAPKGEQFF
>TRBV12-3/TRBV12-4|NA|TRBJ1-2|12|NA
TGTGCCAGCAGTGTAGTTAACTATGGCTACACCTTC
CASSVVNYGYTF
>TRBV20-1|NA|TRBJ1-2|12|NA
TGCAGTGCTAGTTGGGGGCTCGGTGGCTACACCTTC
CSASWGLGGYTF
>TRBV4-1|NA|TRBJ2-7|15|NA
TGCGCCAGCAGCCAGACCGACAGGATGAACTACGAGCAGTACTTC
CASSQTDRMNYEQYF
>TRBV11-2|NA|TRBJ2-3|13|few
TGTGCCAGCAGCTTAGATCTCAAAGATACGCAGTATTTT
CASSLDLKDTQYF
>TRBV9|NA|TRBJ2-1|13|NA
TGTGCCAGCAGCGTACTTTCTGGGAATGAGCAGTTCTTC
CASSVLSGNEQFF
>TRBV14|TRBD1|TRBJ1-1|13|NA
TGTGCCAGCAGCCTCTCGGACAGGGTGGGCGCTTTCTTT
CASSLSDRVGAFF
>TRBV5-4|NA|TRBJ1-6|17|NA
TGTGCCAGCAGCTCCCTGGGGGGTAGGAATAGTAATTCACCCCTCCACTTT
CASSSLGGRNSNSPLHF
>TRBV10-3|TRBD1|TRBJ2-1|15|NA
TGTGCCATCAGCTCCGGGACAGGGTCGTCCCATGAGCAGTTCTTC
CAISSGTGSSHEQFF
>TRBV19|NA|TRBJ1-1|12|NA
TGTGCCAGTAGCGGCCAGCGTGTGGAAGCTTTCTTT
CASSGQRVEAFF
>TRBV27|NA|TRBJ1-4|15|once
TGTGCCAGCAGTTCGTGGACCCCAGGAGGTGAAAAACTGTTTTTT
CASSSWTPGGEKLFF
>TRBV15|NA|TRBJ1-1|13|NA
TGTGCCACCAGCACAAGTTTGTACACTGAAGCTTTCTTT
CATSTSLYTEAFF
>TRBV6-2/TRBV6-3|NA|TRBJ2-1|14|NA
TGTGCCAGCAGTAGGAGTAGCTCCTACAATGAGCAGTTCTTC
CASSRSSSYNEQFF
>TRBV7-2|NA|TRBJ2-3|14|NA
TGTGCCAGCAGCTTATTGAGGGGGGGGGATACGCAGTATTTT
CASSLLRGGDTQYF
>TRBV6-5|NA|TRBJ2-1|14|once
TGTGCCAGCAGTTACGAGGAGGAATACAATGAGCAGTTCTTC
CASSYEEEYNEQFF